A selection of T cell receptor beta chains follows, all from one sample in a study of cytomegalovirus exposure and HLA in healthy donors. Clones were read by immunoSEQ multiplex PCR, and TCRdb kept only the in-frame ones, dropping some. The table records 150,000 to 200,000 clones, 95% to 97% of them present only once. The sequencing sample was made of PBMCs. The source is a woman aged 18-29 years in good health and CMV-seronegative. The CDR3 runs from the conserved cysteine through the conserved F or W. The D gene is left open where the match is weak. Clone size is stated in some rows and not others, as once, few, many or a class when expanded.

TRBV12-5	TRBJ2-7	.	.	TGTGCTAGTGGCCTCAGGGGGGCCTACGAGCAGTACTTC	CASGLRGAYEQYF
TRBV11-2	TRBJ2-5	.	.	TGTGCCAGCAGATCCCTCACCCGGGGGACCCAGTACTTC	CASRSLTRGTQYF
TRBV5-1	TRBJ2-3	.	.	TGCGCCAGCAGCTTTTCAGGGCCCGTACTTACCGACCTCCACGGTACGCAGTATTTT	CASSFSGPVLTDLHGTQYF
TRBV4-3	TRBJ2-2	.	.	TGCGCCAGCAGCCAAGATGCTGAGACTTCCACCGGGGAGCTGTTTTTT	CASSQDAETSTGELFF
TRBV7-9	TRBJ2-5	.	TRBD2	TGTGCCAGCAGCTTACTAGCGGGGGGGCTTTATGAGACCCAGTACTTC	CASSLLAGGLYETQYF
TRBV7-6	TRBJ2-3	.	TRBD2	TGTGCCAGCAGCTTATTGCCGACAGCGGGAGTCACAGATACGCAGTATTTT	CASSLLPTAGVTDTQYF
TRBV2	TRBJ2-5	.	TRBD2	TGTGCCAGCTCCCCGGGGGTAGCGGGGGGGCCTAAGACCCAGTACTTC	CASSPGVAGGPKTQYF
TRBV4-1	TRBJ2-7	.	TRBD2	TGCGCCAGCAGCCGTGACCAACCGGGGGGGGAGCAGTACTTC	CASSRDQPGGEQYF
TRBV6-6	TRBJ2-3	.	TRBD2	TGTGCCAGCAGTTACGGGCGGGGGGGCACAGATACGCAGTATTTT	CASSYGRGGTDTQYF
TRBV6-6	TRBJ2-5	.	TRBD2	TGTGCCAGCGGCGGGAGGGCGGACCAAGAGACCCAGTACTTC	CASGGRADQETQYF
TRBV4-1	TRBJ1-2	.	TRBD1	TGCGCCAGCAGCCAAGAGGGGCAGGGGGCGGACTATGGCTACACCTTC	CASSQEGQGADYGYTF
TRBV25-1	TRBJ2-7	.	TRBD1	TGTGCCAGCAGTGAACGACAGGGGTACGAGCAGTACTTC	CASSERQGYEQYF
TRBV6-1	TRBJ2-5	once	TRBD1	TGTGCCAGCAGTGAGATTCTTCCGGGACAGGGGGCACGAGAGACCCAGTACTTC	CASSEILPGQGARETQYF
TRBV4-3	TRBJ2-7	once	TRBD2	TGCGCCAGCAGCCATCAAACTACTAACTCCCCTCCGGGACTAGTCTACGAGCAGTACTTC	CASSHQTTNSPPGLVYEQYF